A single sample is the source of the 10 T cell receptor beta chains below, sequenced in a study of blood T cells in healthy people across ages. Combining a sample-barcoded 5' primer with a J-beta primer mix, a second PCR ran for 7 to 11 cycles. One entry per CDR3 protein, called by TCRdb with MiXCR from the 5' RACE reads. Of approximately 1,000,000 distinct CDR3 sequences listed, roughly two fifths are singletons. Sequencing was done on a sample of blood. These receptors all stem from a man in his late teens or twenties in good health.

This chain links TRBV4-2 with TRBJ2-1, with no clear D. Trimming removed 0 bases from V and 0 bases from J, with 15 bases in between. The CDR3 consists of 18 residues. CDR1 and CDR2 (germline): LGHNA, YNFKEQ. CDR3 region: CASSQEPYDLDSYNEQFF. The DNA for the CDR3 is TGTGCCAGCAGCCAAGAGCCCTACGACTTAGACTCCTACAATGAGCAGTTCTTC.

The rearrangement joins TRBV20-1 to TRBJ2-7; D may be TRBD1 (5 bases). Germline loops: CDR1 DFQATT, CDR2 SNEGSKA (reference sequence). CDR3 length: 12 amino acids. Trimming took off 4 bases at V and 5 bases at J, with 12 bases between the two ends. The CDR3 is CSANRPLNEQYF. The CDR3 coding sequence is TGCAGTGCTAACAGGCCGCTCAACGAGCAGTACTTC.

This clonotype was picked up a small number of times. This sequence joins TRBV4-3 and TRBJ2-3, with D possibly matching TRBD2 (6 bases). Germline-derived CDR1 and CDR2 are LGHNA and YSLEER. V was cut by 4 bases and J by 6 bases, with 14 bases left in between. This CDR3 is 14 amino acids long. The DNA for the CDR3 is TGCGCCAGCAGCCTAAACACTAGCCCCGATACGCAGTATTTT. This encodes CASSLNTSPDTQYF.

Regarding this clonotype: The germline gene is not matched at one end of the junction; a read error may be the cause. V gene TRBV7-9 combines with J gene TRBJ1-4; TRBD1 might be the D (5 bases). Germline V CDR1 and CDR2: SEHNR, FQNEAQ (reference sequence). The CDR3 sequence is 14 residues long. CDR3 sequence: CASGLDQGYEKLFF. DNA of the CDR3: TGTGCCAGCGGCTTAGACCAGGGTTATGAAAAACTGTTTTTT.

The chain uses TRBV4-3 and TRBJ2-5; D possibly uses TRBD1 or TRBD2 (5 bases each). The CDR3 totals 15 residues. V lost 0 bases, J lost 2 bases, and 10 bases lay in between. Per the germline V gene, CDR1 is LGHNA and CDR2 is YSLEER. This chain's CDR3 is CASSQDLGEQETQYF. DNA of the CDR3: TGCGCCAGCAGCCAAGATTTGGGGGAACAAGAGACCCAGTACTTC.

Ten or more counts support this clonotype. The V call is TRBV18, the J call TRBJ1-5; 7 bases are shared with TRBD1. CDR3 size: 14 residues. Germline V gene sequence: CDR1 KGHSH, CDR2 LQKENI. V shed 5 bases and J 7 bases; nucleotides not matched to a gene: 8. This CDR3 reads CASSSDRVGQPQHF. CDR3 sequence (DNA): TGTGCCAGCTCATCAGACAGGGTCGGACAGCCCCAGCATTTT.

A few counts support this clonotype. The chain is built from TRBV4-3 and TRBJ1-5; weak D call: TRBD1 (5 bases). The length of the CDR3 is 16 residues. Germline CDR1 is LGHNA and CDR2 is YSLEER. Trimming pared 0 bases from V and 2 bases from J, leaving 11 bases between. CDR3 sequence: CASSQDRIGGNQPQHF. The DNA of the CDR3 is TGCGCCAGCAGCCAAGATCGAATAGGGGGCAATCAGCCCCAGCATTTT.

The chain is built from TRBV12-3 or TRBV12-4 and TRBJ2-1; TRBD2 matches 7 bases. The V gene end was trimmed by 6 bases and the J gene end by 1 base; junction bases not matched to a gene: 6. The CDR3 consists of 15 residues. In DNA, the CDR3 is TGTGCCAGCAGCCTCCCAGCGGGATCCTACAATGAGCAGTTCTTC. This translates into CASSLPAGSYNEQFF.

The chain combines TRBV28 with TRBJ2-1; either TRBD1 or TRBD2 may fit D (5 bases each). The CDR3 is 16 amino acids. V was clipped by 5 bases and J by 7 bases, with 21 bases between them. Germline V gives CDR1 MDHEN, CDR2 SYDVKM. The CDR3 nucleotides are TGTGCCAGCAGTACGATATCCGGGACCCCACAGAATGAGCAGTTCTTC. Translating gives CASSTISGTPQNEQFF. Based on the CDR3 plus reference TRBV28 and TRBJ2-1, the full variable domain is DVKVTQSSRYLVKRTGEKVFLECVQDMDHENMFWYRQDPGLGLRLIYFSYDVKMKEKGDIPEGYSVSREKKERFSLILESASTNQTSMYLCASSTISGTPQNEQFFGPGTRLTVL.

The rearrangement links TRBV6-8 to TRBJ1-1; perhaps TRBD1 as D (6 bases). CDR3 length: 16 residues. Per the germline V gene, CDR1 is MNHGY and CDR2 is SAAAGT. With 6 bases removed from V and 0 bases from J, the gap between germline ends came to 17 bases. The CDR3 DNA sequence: TGTGCCAGCAGCCCCCGGCGACGGGACATGAACACTGAAGCTTTCTTT. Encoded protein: CASSPRRRDMNTEAFF.